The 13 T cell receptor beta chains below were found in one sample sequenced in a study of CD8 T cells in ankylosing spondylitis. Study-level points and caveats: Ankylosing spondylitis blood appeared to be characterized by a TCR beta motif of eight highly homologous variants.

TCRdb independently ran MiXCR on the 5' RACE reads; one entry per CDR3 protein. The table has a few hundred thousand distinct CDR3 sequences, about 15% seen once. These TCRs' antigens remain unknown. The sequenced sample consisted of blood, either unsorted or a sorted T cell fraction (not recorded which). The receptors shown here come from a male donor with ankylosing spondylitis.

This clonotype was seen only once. The CDR3 sequence: CSARDPSNRNQPQHF. The CDR3 coding sequence is TGCAGTGCTAGAGATCCGAGTAATCGCAATCAGCCCCAGCATTTT. The chain uses TRBV20-1 and TRBJ1-5; D call uncertain. The CDR3 has 15 residues. The germline gives CDR1 DFQATT, CDR2 SNEGSKA (reference sequence). The V and J ends lost 0 bases and 2 bases respectively, with 11 bases between them.

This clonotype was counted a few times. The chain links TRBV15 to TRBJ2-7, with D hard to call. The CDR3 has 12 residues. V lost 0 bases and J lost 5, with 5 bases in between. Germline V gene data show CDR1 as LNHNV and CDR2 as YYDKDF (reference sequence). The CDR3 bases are TGTGCCACCAGCAGAGATAACCACGAGCAGTACTTC. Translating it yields CATSRDNHEQYF.

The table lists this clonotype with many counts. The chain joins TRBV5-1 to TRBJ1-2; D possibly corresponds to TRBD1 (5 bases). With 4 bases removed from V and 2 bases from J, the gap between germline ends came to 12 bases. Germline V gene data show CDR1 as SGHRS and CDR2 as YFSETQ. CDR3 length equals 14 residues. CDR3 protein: CASSMGGENYGYTF. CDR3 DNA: TGCGCCAGCAGCATGGGGGGGGAGAACTATGGCTACACCTTC. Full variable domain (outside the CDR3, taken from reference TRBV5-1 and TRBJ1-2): KAGVTQTPRYLIKTRGQQVTLSCSPISGHRSVSWYQQTPGQGLQFLFEYFSETQRNKGNFPGRFSGRQFSNSRSEMNVSTLELGDSALYLCASSMGGENYGYTFGSGTRLTVV.

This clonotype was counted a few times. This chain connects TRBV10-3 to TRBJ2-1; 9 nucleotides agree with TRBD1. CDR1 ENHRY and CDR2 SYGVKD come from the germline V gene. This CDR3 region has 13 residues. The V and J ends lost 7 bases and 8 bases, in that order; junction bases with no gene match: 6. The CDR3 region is CAITPDRGYEQFF. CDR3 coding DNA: TGTGCCATCACCCCGGACAGGGGTTATGAGCAGTTCTTC.

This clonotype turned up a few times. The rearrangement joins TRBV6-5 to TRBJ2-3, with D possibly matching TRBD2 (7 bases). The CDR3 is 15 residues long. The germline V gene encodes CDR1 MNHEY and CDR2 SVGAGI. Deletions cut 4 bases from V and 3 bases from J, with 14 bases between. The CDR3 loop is CASSFGGLRTDTQYF. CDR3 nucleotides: TGTGCCAGCAGTTTCGGGGGGCTGAGGACAGATACGCAGTATTTT.

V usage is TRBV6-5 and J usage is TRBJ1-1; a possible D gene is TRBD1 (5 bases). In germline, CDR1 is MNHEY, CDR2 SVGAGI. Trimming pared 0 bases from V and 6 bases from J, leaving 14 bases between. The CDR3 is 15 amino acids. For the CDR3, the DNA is TGTGCCAGCAGTTACTCGTGGGAGGGGATAGCTGAAGCTTTCTTT. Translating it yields CASSYSWEGIAEAFF.

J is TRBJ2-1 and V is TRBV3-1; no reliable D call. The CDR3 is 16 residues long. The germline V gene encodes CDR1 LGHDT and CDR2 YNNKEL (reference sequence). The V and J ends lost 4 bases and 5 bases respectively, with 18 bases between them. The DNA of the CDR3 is TGTGCCAGCAGCCCCCTAGAAGGTCCCCATAACAATGAGCAGTTCTTC. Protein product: CASSPLEGPHNNEQFF.

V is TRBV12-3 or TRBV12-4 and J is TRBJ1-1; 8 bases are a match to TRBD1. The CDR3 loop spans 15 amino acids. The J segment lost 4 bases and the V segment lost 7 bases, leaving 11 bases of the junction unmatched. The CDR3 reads CASTRAGGASTEAFF. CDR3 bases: TGTGCCAGCACTCGGGCAGGGGGCGCGAGCACTGAAGCTTTCTTT.

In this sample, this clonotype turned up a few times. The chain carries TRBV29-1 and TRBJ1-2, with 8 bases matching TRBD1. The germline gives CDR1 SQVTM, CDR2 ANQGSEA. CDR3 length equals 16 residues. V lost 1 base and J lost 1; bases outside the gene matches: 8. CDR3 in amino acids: CSVEGTGNDDNYGYTF. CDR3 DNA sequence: TGCAGCGTTGAAGGGACAGGGAACGATGATAACTATGGCTACACCTTC.

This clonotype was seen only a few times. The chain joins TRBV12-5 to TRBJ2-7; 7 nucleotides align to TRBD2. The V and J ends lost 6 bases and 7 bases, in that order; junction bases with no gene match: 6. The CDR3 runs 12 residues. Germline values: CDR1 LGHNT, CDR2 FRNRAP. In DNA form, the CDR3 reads TGTGCTAGTGGCCCTTCGCGGGAGGAGCAGTACTTC. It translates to CASGPSREEQYF.

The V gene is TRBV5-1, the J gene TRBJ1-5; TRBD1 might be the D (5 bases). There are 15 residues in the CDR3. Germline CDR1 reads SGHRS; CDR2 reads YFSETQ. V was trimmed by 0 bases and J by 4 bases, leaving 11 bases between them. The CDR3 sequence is CASSLDAGQNQPQHF. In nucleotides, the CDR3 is TGCGCCAGCAGCTTGGATGCAGGGCAGAATCAGCCCCAGCATTTT.

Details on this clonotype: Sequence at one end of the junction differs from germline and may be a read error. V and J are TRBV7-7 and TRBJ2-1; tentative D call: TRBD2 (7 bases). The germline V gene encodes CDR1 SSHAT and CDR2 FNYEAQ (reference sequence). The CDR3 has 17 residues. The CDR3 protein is CASSPEGGGPSYNEQFF. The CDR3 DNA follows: TGTGCTAGCAGCCCGGAGGGGGGGGGACCCTCCTACAATGAGCAGTTCTTC.

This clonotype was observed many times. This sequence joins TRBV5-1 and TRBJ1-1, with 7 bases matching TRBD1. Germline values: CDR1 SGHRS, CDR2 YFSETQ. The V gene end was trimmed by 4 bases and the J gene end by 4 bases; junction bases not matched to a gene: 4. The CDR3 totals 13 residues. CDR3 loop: CASSATGPTEAFF. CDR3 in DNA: TGCGCCAGCAGCGCGACAGGGCCCACTGAAGCTTTCTTT.